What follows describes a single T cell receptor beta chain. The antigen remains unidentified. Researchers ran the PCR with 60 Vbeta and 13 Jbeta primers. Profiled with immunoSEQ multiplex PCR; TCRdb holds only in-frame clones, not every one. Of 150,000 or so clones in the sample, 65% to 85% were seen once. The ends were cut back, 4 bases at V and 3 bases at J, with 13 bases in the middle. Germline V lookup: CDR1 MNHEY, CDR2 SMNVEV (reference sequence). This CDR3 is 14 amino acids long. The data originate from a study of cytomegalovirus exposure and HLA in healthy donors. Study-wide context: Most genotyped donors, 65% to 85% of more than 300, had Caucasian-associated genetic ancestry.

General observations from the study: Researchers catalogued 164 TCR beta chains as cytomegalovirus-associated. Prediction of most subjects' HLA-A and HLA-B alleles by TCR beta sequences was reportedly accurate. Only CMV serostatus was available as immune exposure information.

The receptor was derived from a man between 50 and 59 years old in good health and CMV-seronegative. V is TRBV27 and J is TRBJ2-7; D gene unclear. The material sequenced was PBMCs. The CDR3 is CASSSTSGHYEQYF. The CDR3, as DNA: TGTGCCAGCAGTTCGACCTCAGGCCACTACGAGCAGTACTTC.